One sample yielded the 14 T cell receptor beta chains listed below, sequenced in a study of blood T cell repertoires in COVID-19. Measured with immunoSEQ multiplex PCR; TCRdb has only the in-frame clones, and not every one. Of 150,000 to 200,000 clones in the sample, approximately 79% were seen once. Sequences were obtained from peripheral blood. The source of these receptors is a woman aged 80 or over with acute or convalescent COVID-19.

The chain joins TRBV9 to TRBJ2-3, with 7 nucleotides matching TRBD2. Germline V lookup: CDR1 SGDLS, CDR2 YYNGEE. With 4 bases clipped from V and 2 bases from J, the junction kept 4 bases outside the gene matches. CDR3 length: 14 residues. CDR3: CASSIGTTTDTQYF. The CDR3 DNA is TGTGCCAGCAGCATAGGGACTACCACAGATACGCAGTATTTT.

Here the CDR3 DNA reads TGTGCCAGCAGCCCGGGAGGGCAGGGGACTAACACTGAAGCTTTCTTT. Translation gives CASSPGGQGTNTEAFF. This sequence joins TRBV5-4 and TRBJ1-1; possible D gene TRBD1, 6 bases. This CDR3 has 16 amino acids. The germline V and J ends were trimmed by 4 bases and 2 bases, with 18 bases remaining between them. Germline V CDR1 and CDR2: SGHNT, YYREEE (reference sequence).

V gene TRBV9 combines with J gene TRBJ2-2; D is possibly TRBD2 (6 bases). V lost 2 bases and J lost 6, with 14 bases in between. There are 15 residues in the CDR3. Germline-derived CDR1 and CDR2 are SGDLS and YYNGEE. CDR3 sequence reads: CASSVSGSGAGELFF. As DNA, the CDR3 is TGTGCCAGCAGCGTGTCCGGGAGTGGGGCCGGGGAGCTGTTTTTT.

V and J are TRBV3-1 (or the pseudogene TRBV3-2) and TRBJ2-7; D might be TRBD1 (5 bases). Looked up from germline, CDR1 is LGHDT and CDR2 is YNNKEL (reference sequence). The CDR3 consists of 15 residues. Trimming removed 0 bases from V and 5 bases from J, with 14 bases in between. This CDR3 is CASSQDFRVSNEQYF. The CDR3 nucleotides read TGTGCCAGCAGCCAAGATTTCAGGGTTTCTAACGAGCAGTACTTC.

In this sample, this clone turned up many times. The chain has TRBV5-1 and TRBJ2-3; 8 bases align to TRBD1. Trimming at V came to 6 bases and at J to 2 bases, leaving 5 bases not matched to a gene. The CDR3 loop spans 14 amino acids. CDR1 is SGHRS and CDR2 is YFSETQ in the germline V gene. CDR3 amino acids: CASTSGGFTDTQYF. The CDR3 DNA follows: TGCGCCAGCACCTCAGGGGGCTTCACAGATACGCAGTATTTT.

This clone was seen more than once but under ten times. This chain uses TRBV3-1 (or the pseudogene TRBV3-2) with TRBJ1-6, with 9 nucleotides matching TRBD1. This CDR3 is built from 13 residues. With V trimmed by 6 bases and J by 9 bases, 3 bases remained unmatched. From germline, CDR1 is LGHDT and CDR2 YNNKEL (reference sequence). CDR3 DNA: TGTGCCAGCAGGGGGACAGGGAGTTCACCCCTCCACTTT. Its translation is CASRGTGSSPLHF.

J is TRBJ1-2 and V is TRBV5-4; D is ambiguous. The CDR3 is 15 amino acids. The V gene lost 5 bases and the J gene lost 2 bases, with 16 bases spanning the gap. CDR1 and CDR2 from the germline V gene are SGHNT and YYREEE (reference sequence). The CDR3 DNA follows: TGTGCCAGCAGTCCCCCGGCAGGCCCAAACTATGGCTACACCTTC. Its protein is CASSPPAGPNYGYTF.

The chain links TRBV10-3 to TRBJ1-1; a weak D match, TRBD1 (5 bases). This CDR3 has 12 amino acids. The germline gives CDR1 ENHRY, CDR2 SYGVKD. V lost 9 bases and J 0 bases, leaving 8 bases between the germline ends. The CDR3 sequence is CAIGHLNTEAFF. DNA for the CDR3: TGTGCCATTGGACACTTGAACACTGAAGCTTTCTTT.

This clone was counted a few times. DNA of the CDR3: TGTGCCACCAGGGCAGGAAGCGGGAGGGGAGATACGCAGTATTTT. The encoded protein is CATRAGSGRGDTQYF. The chain is built from TRBV27 and TRBJ2-3; 10 bases fit TRBD2. The CDR3 covers 15 residues. With V trimmed by 10 bases and J by 5 bases, 12 bases remained unmatched. In germline, CDR1 is MNHEY, CDR2 SMNVEV (reference sequence).

This chain connects TRBV3-1 (or the pseudogene TRBV3-2) to TRBJ2-7, with D perhaps TRBD2 (6 bases). The CDR3 has 15 residues. V shed 5 bases and J shed 0 bases, with 14 bases lying between them. CDR1 and CDR2 (germline): LGHDT, YNNKEL (reference sequence). CDR3: CASSYSGTSSYEQYF. The CDR3, as DNA: TGTGCCAGCAGCTATTCCGGGACTTCCTCCTACGAGCAGTACTTC.

The chain has TRBV20-1 and TRBJ2-7; D unclear. Germline CDR1 DFQATT, CDR2 SNEGSKA (reference sequence). The CDR3 spans 10 residues. Trimming stripped 5 bases from V and 5 bases from J, with 7 bases between. The CDR3 region is CSAGKDEQYF. In DNA, the CDR3 is TGCAGTGCTGGCAAAGACGAGCAGTACTTC.

The V call is TRBV6-5, the J call TRBJ1-2; perhaps TRBD1 as D (5 bases). This CDR3 is 14 amino acids long. The germline V gene encodes CDR1 MNHEY and CDR2 SVGAGI. V lost 6 bases, J lost 4 bases, and 15 bases lay in between. CDR3 bases: TGTGCCAGCAGCAAGACGACAGCAGTCTATGGCTACACCTTC. It translates to CASSKTTAVYGYTF.

The V and J genes are TRBV20-1 and TRBJ2-1; D is unresolved. Germline assignment: CDR1 DFQATT and CDR2 SNEGSKA (reference sequence). There are 11 residues in the CDR3. V was trimmed by 0 bases and J by 9 bases, leaving 6 bases between them. In nucleotides, the CDR3 is TGCAGTGCTAGAGAAAACATTGAGCAGTTCTTC. Translation: CSARENIEQFF.

The chain joins TRBV27 to TRBJ1-5; tentative D call: TRBD1 (5 bases). V was shortened by 0 bases and J by 1 base, with 10 bases between the two germline ends. CDR1 and CDR2 from the germline V gene are MNHEY and SMNVEV (reference sequence). The CDR3 sequence is 16 residues long. CDR3 amino acids: CASSLSGGVSNQPQHF. DNA for the CDR3: TGTGCCAGCAGTTTATCGGGGGGGGTAAGCAATCAGCCCCAGCATTTT.